Following are 24 T cell receptor beta chains from one sample sequenced in a study of shared clonotypes between healthy human individuals. Generated by immunoSEQ multiplex PCR, the TCRdb table keeps only in-frame clones and is missing some. The sample lists 1,400,000 or so clones, 98% to 99% occurring once. Sequenced input: naive CD4+ T cells sorted from blood. Subset noted: CD45RA+ positively selected. These receptors were collected from a man between 25 and 39 years old in good health.

The chain recombines TRBV25-1 with TRBJ2-7; no firm D call. There are 15 residues in the CDR3. CDR1 is MGHDK, CDR2 SYGVNS, per germline. V lost 4 bases and J 2 bases, leaving 15 bases between the germline ends. CDR3 protein: CASSAFNTFTYEQYF. The DNA of the CDR3 is TGTGCCAGCAGTGCCTTCAACACCTTTACCTACGAGCAGTACTTC.

V is TRBV6-1 and J is TRBJ2-1, with TRBD1 matching 7 bases. The V gene's germline CDR1 is MNHNS and CDR2 SASEGT. The ends lost 2 bases at V and 15 bases at J; junction bases unmatched: 10. This CDR3 comprises 13 residues. The CDR3 loop is CASSEQVTGSLFF. CDR3 bases: TGTGCCAGCAGTGAACAGGTGACAGGGTCATTGTTCTTC.

The rearrangement uses TRBV5-1 and TRBJ2-7; tentatively, D is TRBD1 (6 bases). The CDR3 length is 13 residues. Germline V lookup: CDR1 SGHRS, CDR2 YFSETQ. Trimming left V 4 bases short and J 6 bases short, with 14 bases between. Here the CDR3 DNA reads TGCGCCAGCAGCCTGGGGGACACCGGCGAGCAGTACTTC. It yields the protein CASSLGDTGEQYF.

On this clone: Other nucleotide sequences in the sample specify the same CDR3. The gene calls are TRBV19 and TRBJ2-2; D gene ambiguous. From germline, CDR1 is LNHDA and CDR2 SQIVND (reference sequence). There are 15 residues in the CDR3. V was pared by 5 bases and J by 1 base, with 11 bases between. The DNA for the CDR3 is TGTGCCAGTAGTCCTCGTACGGGGAACACCGGGGAGCTGTTTTTT. It specifies CASSPRTGNTGELFF.

V gene TRBV28 combines with J gene TRBJ1-2; D not resolved. V shed 2 bases and J shed 8 bases, with 12 bases lying between them. CDR1 is MDHEN, CDR2 SYDVKM, per germline. CDR3 length: 13 residues. The DNA for the CDR3 is TGTGCCAGCAGTTTAAACAGTTTGGAAGGCTACACCTTC. It codes for CASSLNSLEGYTF.

The gene calls are TRBV29-1 and TRBJ2-2; perhaps TRBD2 as D (7 bases). Deletions cut 8 bases from V and 6 bases from J, with 19 bases between. CDR1 and CDR2 (germline): SQVTM, ANQGSEA. This CDR3 comprises 14 residues. CDR3 sequence: CSCSGGGSAGELFF. DNA for the CDR3: TGCAGCTGTTCGGGGGGCGGGAGTGCCGGGGAGCTGTTTTTT.

The chain has TRBV5-4 and TRBJ2-1; tentatively, D is TRBD2 (5 bases). The germline CDR1 and CDR2 sequences are SGHNT and YYREEE (reference sequence). Trimming pared 6 bases from V and 4 bases from J, leaving 17 bases between. The CDR3 contains 15 residues. CDR3 sequence reads: CASKSRETLYNEQFF. DNA of the CDR3: TGTGCCAGCAAGTCACGGGAAACCCTTTACAATGAGCAGTTCTTC. Full variable domain (missing parts from reference TRBV5-4 and TRBJ2-1): ETGVTQSPTHLIKTRGQQVTLRCSSQSGHNTVSWYQQALGQGPQFIFQYYREEENGRGNFPPRFSGLQFPNYSSELNVNALELDDSALYLCASKSRETLYNEQFFGPGTRLTVL.

The chain recombines TRBV18 with TRBJ1-1; 9 nucleotides match TRBD1. The junction had 11 bases not matched to a gene; V was cut back by 5 bases and J by 1 base. The CDR3 spans 17 residues. Germline values: CDR1 KGHSH, CDR2 LQKENI. DNA for the CDR3: TGTGCCAGCTCAACGCCGGGACAGGGTAAGGCGAACACTGAAGCTTTCTTT. Translated: CASSTPGQGKANTEAFF.

The chain joins TRBV10-3 to TRBJ2-3; 9 bases are shared with TRBD1. The germline CDR1 and CDR2 sequences are ENHRY and SYGVKD. After removal of 5 bases from V and 2 bases from J, the junction contained 8 bases not matched to a gene. The CDR3 has 16 amino acids. The CDR3 loop reads CAISSGTGISTDTQYF. The CDR3 DNA sequence: TGTGCCATCAGTTCCGGGACAGGGATTTCCACAGATACGCAGTATTTT.

The chain joins TRBV7-8 to TRBJ2-7; weak D call: TRBD2 (6 bases). Trimming removed 1 base at V and 2 bases at J, with 9 bases between. The CDR3 sequence is 14 residues long. The germline gives CDR1 SGHVS, CDR2 FQNEAQ. Written as DNA, the CDR3 is TGTGCCAGCAGCTTAGGGCTAGCGACCTACGAGCAGTACTTC. Encoded protein: CASSLGLATYEQYF. Using reference TRBV7-8 and TRBJ2-7 for the parts outside the CDR3, the full variable domain is GAGVSQSPRYKVAKRGQDVALRCDPISGHVSLFWYQQALGQGPEFLTYFQNEAQLDKSGLPSDRFFAERPEGSVSTLKIQRTQQEDSAVYLCASSLGLATYEQYFGPGTRLTVT.

This chain uses TRBV14 with TRBJ1-5; D not certain. The V gene's germline CDR1 is SGHDN and CDR2 FVKESK. The ends were cut back, 2 bases at V and 6 bases at J, with 11 bases in the middle. The CDR3 loop spans 14 amino acids. This CDR3 reads CASSQSGSGQPQHF. The DNA for the CDR3 is TGTGCCAGCAGCCAATCAGGATCGGGTCAGCCCCAGCATTTT.

The chain uses TRBV10-3 and TRBJ1-3; 7 nucleotides align to TRBD1. This CDR3 has 15 residues. V dropped 2 bases and J dropped 4; count of bases not matched to a gene: 5. CDR1 and CDR2 (germline): ENHRY, SYGVKD. For the CDR3, the DNA is TGTGCCATCAGTGAGACGACAGGGACAGGAAACACCATATATTTT. Its protein is CAISETTGTGNTIYF.

V gene TRBV4-2 combines with J gene TRBJ2-5; TRBD2 might be the D (6 bases). The CDR3 totals 18 residues. Trimming removed 1 base at V and 0 bases at J, with 18 bases between. Germline V gives CDR1 LGHNA, CDR2 YNFKEQ. The CDR3 region has the DNA TGTGCCAGCAGCCAAGTCGTGGGGGGACCCCGGTACCAAGAGACCCAGTACTTC. Protein: CASSQVVGGPRYQETQYF.

The chain combines TRBV27 with TRBJ1-2, with no clear D. Germline loops: CDR1 MNHEY, CDR2 SMNVEV (reference sequence). CDR3 length: 12 residues. Trimming removed 3 bases from V and 6 bases from J, with 8 bases in between. CDR3 in DNA: TGTGCCAGCAGTTTCACCGGGAATGGCTACACCTTC. Protein sequence: CASSFTGNGYTF.

This chain uses TRBV5-1 with TRBJ2-5; possible D gene TRBD1, 6 bases. Trimming shortened V by 3 bases and J by 0 bases, and 9 bases separated the two germline ends. The CDR3 loop spans 14 amino acids. CDR1 is SGHRS and CDR2 is YFSETQ in the germline V gene. CDR3 region: CASSYDRNQETQYF. The CDR3 bases are TGCGCCAGCAGCTACGACAGGAACCAAGAGACCCAGTACTTC.

This chain links TRBV27 with TRBJ2-1; the D gene is possibly TRBD2 (6 bases). The CDR3 consists of 12 residues. Germline V gives CDR1 MNHEY, CDR2 SMNVEV (reference sequence). Deletions cut 4 bases from V and 9 bases from J, with 10 bases between. This CDR3 is CASSSSGLEQFF. The CDR3, as DNA: TGTGCCAGCAGTTCATCGGGACTTGAGCAGTTCTTC.

The chain couples TRBV7-9 to TRBJ2-1; D not certain. V was cut by 6 bases and J by 7 bases, with 13 bases left in between. The CDR3 is made up of 13 amino acids. Germline CDR1 reads SEHNR; CDR2 reads FQNEAQ (reference sequence). The chain's CDR3 is CASRGRRVNEQFF. The CDR3 DNA reads as TGTGCCAGCAGGGGCAGAAGAGTGAATGAGCAGTTCTTC.

The chain links TRBV29-1 to TRBJ2-1; 7 bases are shared with TRBD1. The CDR3 covers 14 residues. The junction had 15 bases not matched to a gene; V was cut back by 8 bases and J by 8 bases. Germline assignment: CDR1 SQVTM and CDR2 ANQGSEA. DNA of the CDR3: TGCAGCACCCTCGAGACGAGGGGGCTTCATGAGCAGTTCTTC. Amino acid sequence: CSTLETRGLHEQFF.

This rearrangement joins TRBV9 to TRBJ2-2; 10 bases are a match to TRBD1. The CDR3 extends over 16 amino acids. The V gene's germline CDR1 is SGDLS and CDR2 YYNGEE. V shed 4 bases and J 5 bases; nucleotides not matched to a gene: 8. The DNA of the CDR3 is TGTGCCAGCAGCCCCTCCGGACAGGGGGTGACCGGGGAGCTGTTTTTT. It codes for CASSPSGQGVTGELFF.

This clone was counted once. The V call is TRBV18, the J call TRBJ2-3, with D tentatively TRBD2 (5 bases). V lost 3 bases and J 3 bases, leaving 13 bases between the germline ends. The V gene's germline CDR1 is KGHSH and CDR2 LQKENI. The CDR3 length is 15 residues. The CDR3 DNA follows: TGTGCCAGCTCACCGGTCGGGGTCGCGACAGATACGCAGTATTTT. Translated: CASSPVGVATDTQYF. The full variable domain, its missing parts supplied by reference TRBV18 and TRBJ2-3, is NAGVMQNPRHLVRRRGQEARLRCSPMKGHSHVYWYRQLPEEGLKFMVYLQKENIIDESGMPKERFSAEFPKEGPSILRIQQVVRGDSAAYFCASSPVGVATDTQYFGPGTRLTVL.

The chain is built from TRBV29-1 and TRBJ2-5, with a possible D match to TRBD2 (5 bases). The CDR3 has 12 residues. Germline V gene data show CDR1 as SQVTM and CDR2 as ANQGSEA. The V and J ends lost 6 bases and 1 base respectively, with 9 bases between them. The CDR3 spells CSVLASQETQYF. The CDR3 DNA follows: TGCAGCGTGTTAGCGAGCCAAGAGACCCAGTACTTC.

The chain couples TRBV6-5 to TRBJ1-2; D possibly corresponds to TRBD1 (5 bases). Trimming cost V 2 bases and J 7 bases, with 14 bases left between them. Germline V gene lookup returns CDR1 MNHEY and CDR2 SVGAGI. The CDR3 runs to 14 residues. In nucleotides, the CDR3 is TGTGCCAGCAGTTACGCAGGACAAAGTGGTGGCTACACCTTC. Protein: CASSYAGQSGGYTF.

J is TRBJ1-2 and V is TRBV27; no definite D call. V lost 5 bases, J lost 2 bases, and 18 bases lay in between. Germline values: CDR1 MNHEY, CDR2 SMNVEV (reference sequence). The CDR3 totals 16 residues. The CDR3 here is CASSAGMGRQNYGYTF. The CDR3 DNA reads TGTGCCAGCAGTGCGGGGATGGGAAGACAAAACTATGGCTACACCTTC.

The V call is TRBV5-4, the J call TRBJ2-4, with 8 nucleotides matching TRBD2. This CDR3 spans 15 amino acids. The V and J ends lost 4 bases and 0 bases, in that order; junction bases with no gene match: 3. Germline V gives CDR1 SGHNT, CDR2 YYREEE (reference sequence). For the CDR3, the DNA is TGTGCCAGCAGCATAGCGGGACTAGCCAAAAACATTCAGTACTTC. Translation gives CASSIAGLAKNIQYF.